Presented here are 9 T cell receptor beta chains from one specimen sequenced in a study of blood T cell repertoires in COVID-19. Profiling relied on immunoSEQ multiplex PCR, and the TCRdb table lists in-frame clones only, not all of them. This repertoire shows roughly 46,000 clones, more than 75% found once; its top ten account for about 10%. The sequenced sample was peripheral blood. The receptors derive from a man in his forties or fifties with active COVID-19.

The V gene is TRBV28, the J gene TRBJ1-1; TRBD1 agrees at 12 bases. Trimming took 4 bases from V and 6 from J; bases not matched to a gene: 6. The CDR3 runs 15 residues. Germline V lookup: CDR1 MDHEN, CDR2 SYDVKM. The CDR3 DNA reads as TGTGCCAGCAGTTCCCCGGGACAGGGGGCGGCTGAAGCTTTCTTT. Amino acids: CASSSPGQGAAEAFF.

The chain recombines TRBV6-1 with TRBJ2-1; D is unresolved. From germline, CDR1 is MNHNS and CDR2 SASEGT. The length of the CDR3 is 17 residues. V was shortened by 2 bases and J by 0 bases, with 14 bases between the two germline ends. CDR3 nucleotides: TGTGCCAGCAGTGAAACCCTTATACAGAGCTCCTACAATGAGCAGTTCTTC. It encodes CASSETLIQSSYNEQFF.

J is TRBJ1-6 and V is TRBV5-1; D gene uncertain. There are 13 residues in the CDR3. Germline CDR1 SGHRS, CDR2 YFSETQ. V dropped 5 bases and J dropped 5 bases, with 8 bases sitting between them. The CDR3 sequence: CASSGEDNSPLHF. CDR3 nucleotide sequence: TGCGCCAGCAGTGGGGAGGATAATTCACCCCTCCACTTT.

CDR3: CASSFDRIYGYTF. Written as DNA, the CDR3 is TGTGCCAGCAGTTTTGACAGAATCTATGGCTACACCTTC. The chain has TRBV12-3 or TRBV12-4 and TRBJ1-2; weak D call: TRBD1 (5 bases). The CDR3 is 13 amino acids. Trimming cost V 3 bases and J 4 bases, with 9 bases left between them.

The V and J genes are TRBV5-4 and TRBJ1-2; no firm D call. The CDR3 is 13 amino acids. V was pared by 5 bases and J by 5 bases, with 13 bases between. The germline V gene has CDR1 SGHNT and CDR2 YYREEE (reference sequence). In nucleotides, the CDR3 is TGTGCCAGCAGAACACCGGGTTATTATGGCTACACCTTC. It yields the protein CASRTPGYYGYTF.

The J gene is TRBJ2-3, the V gene TRBV9; no definite D call. The CDR3 covers 13 residues. V was cut by 4 bases and J by 0 bases, with 6 bases left in between. The germline gives CDR1 SGDLS, CDR2 YYNGEE. The CDR3 loop is CASSFSSTDTQYF. The CDR3 bases are TGTGCCAGCAGCTTCTCTAGCACAGATACGCAGTATTTT.

Details on this clone: One end of the junction is discordant with germline, which a read error may explain. The CDR3 sequence is CASSLAGGDEQYF. The DNA of the CDR3 is TGTGCTAGCAGCTTAGCGGGGGGGGACGAGCAGTACTTC. V and J are TRBV7-7 and TRBJ2-7, with TRBD2 identical over 11 bases. The germline V gene has CDR1 SSHAT and CDR2 FNYEAQ (reference sequence). CDR3 size: 13 residues.

The chain links TRBV27 to TRBJ1-2; D might be TRBD1 (5 bases). The germline V and J ends were trimmed by 8 bases and 4 bases, with 17 bases remaining between them. CDR1 is MNHEY and CDR2 is SMNVEV in the germline V gene (reference sequence). This CDR3 is built from 14 residues. CDR3: CASGSPGGAYGYTF. In nucleotides, the CDR3 is TGTGCCAGCGGGTCCCCCGGCGGGGCCTATGGCTACACCTTC.

The rearrangement uses TRBV4-3 and TRBJ2-2, with 12 bases aligning to TRBD2. J lost 5 bases, V lost 2 bases, and 12 bases had no gene match. Per germline, CDR1 LGHNA and CDR2 YSLEER. The CDR3 loop spans 19 amino acids. CDR3 amino acids: CASSQSRMTSGSRTGELFF. DNA for the CDR3: TGCGCCAGCAGCCAATCGAGGATGACTAGCGGGAGCAGGACCGGGGAGCTGTTTTTT.